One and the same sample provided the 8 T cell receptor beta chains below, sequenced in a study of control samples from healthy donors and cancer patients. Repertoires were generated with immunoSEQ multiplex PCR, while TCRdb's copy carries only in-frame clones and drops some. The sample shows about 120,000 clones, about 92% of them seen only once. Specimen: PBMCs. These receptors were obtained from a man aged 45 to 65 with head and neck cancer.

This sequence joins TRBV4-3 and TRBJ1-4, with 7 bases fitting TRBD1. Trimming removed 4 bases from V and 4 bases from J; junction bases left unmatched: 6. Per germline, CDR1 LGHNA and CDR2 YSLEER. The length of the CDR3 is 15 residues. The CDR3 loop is CASSRQQGYNEKLFF. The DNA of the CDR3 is TGCGCCAGCAGCCGCCAACAGGGGTATAATGAAAAACTGTTTTTT.

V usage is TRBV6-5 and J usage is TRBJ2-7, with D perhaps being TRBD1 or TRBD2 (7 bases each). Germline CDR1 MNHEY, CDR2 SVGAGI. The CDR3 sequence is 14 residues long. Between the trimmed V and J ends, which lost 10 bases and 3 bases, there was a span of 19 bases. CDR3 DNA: TGTGCCACCCTAGTGCAGGGGGACTACTACGAGCAGTACTTC. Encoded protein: CATLVQGDYYEQYF.

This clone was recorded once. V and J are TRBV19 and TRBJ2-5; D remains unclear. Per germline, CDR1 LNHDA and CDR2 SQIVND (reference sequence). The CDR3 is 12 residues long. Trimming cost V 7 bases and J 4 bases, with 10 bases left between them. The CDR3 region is CASTQSGETQYF. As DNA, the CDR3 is TGTGCCAGTACTCAGTCCGGAGAGACCCAGTACTTC.

The CDR3 here is CASCSLSGHTGELFF. As DNA, the CDR3 is TGTGCCAGCTGCTCCCTTTCCGGTCACACCGGGGAGCTGTTTTTT. V and J are TRBV4-2 and TRBJ2-2, with D uncertain. The CDR3 is 15 residues long. Germline V lookup: CDR1 LGHNA, CDR2 YNFKEQ. Between the trimmed V and J ends, which lost 8 bases and 3 bases, there was a span of 16 bases.

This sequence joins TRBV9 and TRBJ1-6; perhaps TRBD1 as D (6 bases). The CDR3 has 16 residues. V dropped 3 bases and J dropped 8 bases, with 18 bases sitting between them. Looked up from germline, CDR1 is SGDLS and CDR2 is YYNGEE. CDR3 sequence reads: CASSAPGQYGDSPLHF. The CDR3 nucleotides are TGTGCCAGCAGCGCGCCCGGACAGTACGGCGATTCACCCCTCCACTTT.

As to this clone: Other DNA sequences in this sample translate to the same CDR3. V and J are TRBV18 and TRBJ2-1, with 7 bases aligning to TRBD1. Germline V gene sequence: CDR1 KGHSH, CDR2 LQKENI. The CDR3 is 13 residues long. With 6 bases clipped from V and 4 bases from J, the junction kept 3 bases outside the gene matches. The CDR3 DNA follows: TGTGCCAGCTCCCCGGGACAGTACAATGAGCAGTTCTTC. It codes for CASSPGQYNEQFF.

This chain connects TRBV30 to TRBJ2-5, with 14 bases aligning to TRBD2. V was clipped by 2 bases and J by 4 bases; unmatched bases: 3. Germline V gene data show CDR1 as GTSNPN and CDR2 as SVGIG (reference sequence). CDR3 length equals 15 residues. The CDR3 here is CAWSRLAGGPETQYF. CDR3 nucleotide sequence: TGTGCCTGGAGTCGACTAGCGGGGGGGCCAGAGACCCAGTACTTC.

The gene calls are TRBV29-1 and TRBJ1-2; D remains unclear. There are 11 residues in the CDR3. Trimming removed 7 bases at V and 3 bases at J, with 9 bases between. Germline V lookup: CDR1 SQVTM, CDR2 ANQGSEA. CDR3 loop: CSATRDYGYTF. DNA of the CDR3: TGCAGCGCTACTAGGGACTATGGCTACACCTTC.